The clone carrying this T cell receptor beta chain has only a few counts. The data originate from a study of T cells in Graves' hyperthyroidism and ophthalmopathy. RNA transcripts gave rise to amplified TCR beta CDR3 regions. The HTBI set primed first-round TCR CDR3 RT-PCR. Each CDR3 protein gets one entry after TCRdb re-called the multiplex PCR reads with MiXCR. The sample shows 640,000 or so distinct CDR3 sequences, roughly 15% of them seen only once. Per the germline V gene, CDR1 is SGHVS and CDR2 is FQNEAQ. CDR3 length equals 15 residues. Trimming removed 5 bases from V and 3 bases from J, with 16 bases in between.

The clonotype originates from a middle-aged woman with Graves' ophthalmopathy. The sequenced sample was blood. The rearrangement links TRBV7-8 to TRBJ1-1, with D hard to call. The CDR3 DNA is TGTGCCAGCAGCGCCCGCGAGGGTTTGGACACTGAAGCTTTCTTT. Its translation: CASSAREGLDTEAFF.